A selection of T cell receptor beta chains follows, all from one sample in a study of cytomegalovirus exposure and HLA in healthy donors. Here immunoSEQ multiplex PCR was the method, and the copy in TCRdb shows in-frame clones only, minus some. Of 150,000 or so clones listed, around 77% are singletons. Sequenced: PBMCs. The receptors derive from a woman younger than 45 in good health and CMV-seronegative. CDR3s leave out the opening cysteine and the closing phenylalanine or tryptophan. Each record gives: CDR3 protein, CDR3 length, V gene, J gene.

ASSPLAGGLIHTDTQY	16	TRBV18	TRBJ2-3
ASSRGGTVEEEQF	13	TRBV7-9	TRBJ2-1
ASRQGYTEAF	10	TRBV18	TRBJ1-1
ASSIWTGVAF	10	TRBV19	TRBJ1-1
ASSVASGGGYNSPLH	15	TRBV9	TRBJ1-6
ASGGGFQETQY	11	TRBV27	TRBJ2-5
AISASTLDVFSYEQY	15	TRBV10-3	TRBJ2-7
ATTVSPIRQGSNQPQH	16	TRBV28	TRBJ1-5
SDIEAF	6	TRBV29-1	TRBJ1-1
ASSPRTGSVSPLH	13	TRBV19	TRBJ1-6